This T cell receptor (beta chain) was captured in a study of shared clonotypes between healthy human individuals. TCRdb's table, derived via immunoSEQ multiplex PCR, lists solely in-frame clones and lacks some. The sample yields 780,000 or so clones, roughly 72% seen once. Germline lookup yields CDR1 MDHEN and CDR2 SYDVKM. CDR3 size: 16 residues. The V segment lost 6 bases and the J segment 8 bases; nucleotides outside the gene matches: 8. This TCR derives from a woman between 25 and 40 years old in good health. The chain has TRBV28 and TRBJ2-1; 15 nucleotides match TRBD2. Sequenced: memory CD4+ T cells sorted from blood. Subset given: CD45RA-negative fraction. This CDR3 is CASSHGLAGGWDEQFF. The CDR3 DNA reads as TGTGCCAGCAGCCACGGACTAGCGGGAGGGTGGGATGAGCAGTTCTTC. Full variable domain (missing parts from reference TRBV28 and TRBJ2-1): DVKVTQSSRYLVKRTGEKVFLECVQDMDHENMFWYRQDPGLGLRLIYFSYDVKMKEKGDIPEGYSVSREKKERFSLILESASTNQTSMYLCASSHGLAGGWDEQFFGPGTRLTVL.